These T cell receptor beta chains were read from a single sample in a study of Ad26.COV2.S vaccination and SARS-CoV-2 variants. Sequencing was performed with immunoSEQ multiplex PCR; in TCRdb, only in-frame clones are kept and a portion is missing. The sample consists of a few hundred thousand clones, 85% to 90% of them appearing once. The sample in question was peripheral blood, obtained in a trial of Ad26.COV2.S vaccine versus placebo. The receptors here all came from a person between 18 and 60 years old who received the Ad26.COV2.S COVID-19 vaccine or a placebo. The CDR3 runs from the conserved cysteine through the conserved F or W. Each record gives: J gene, V gene, D gene, clone size, CDR3 DNA, CDR3 protein. The D gene is left open where the match is weak. Only some rows state a clone size, as once, few, many or a class for expanded clones.

J gene: TRBJ1-2; V gene: TRBV5-6; D gene: NA; clone size: NA; CDR3 DNA: TGTGCCAGCAGCTTGGCCTTTAGTGATGGCTACACCTTC; CDR3 protein: CASSLAFSDGYTF
J gene: TRBJ1-2; V gene: TRBV9; D gene: TRBD1; clone size: once; CDR3 DNA: TGTGCCAGCAGCGTAGCGGACAGGGTAAATGGCTACACCTTC; CDR3 protein: CASSVADRVNGYTF
J gene: TRBJ2-1; V gene: TRBV19; D gene: TRBD2; clone size: NA; CDR3 DNA: TGTGCCAGTAGTAGTAGCGGGAGGTCTCTCGCTATAAATGAGCAGTTCTTC; CDR3 protein: CASSSSGRSLAINEQFF
J gene: TRBJ2-5; V gene: TRBV5-1; D gene: NA; clone size: NA; CDR3 DNA: TGCGCCAGCAGCTTGGCCTCAGGGGACCAAGAGACCCAGTACTTC; CDR3 protein: CASSLASGDQETQYF
J gene: TRBJ1-5; V gene: TRBV18; D gene: NA; clone size: NA; CDR3 DNA: TGTGCCAGCTCACCAAACGGACTAGGCAATCAGCCCCAGCATTTT; CDR3 protein: CASSPNGLGNQPQHF
J gene: TRBJ2-3; V gene: TRBV6-4; D gene: TRBD1; clone size: few; CDR3 DNA: TGTGCCAGCAGTCAGGCTCCGGGACAGGGGGCCGATACGCAGTATTTT; CDR3 protein: CASSQAPGQGADTQYF
J gene: TRBJ1-1; V gene: TRBV19; D gene: TRBD1; clone size: NA; CDR3 DNA: TGTGCCAGTACTAGGACAGGGGGCAACACTGAAGCTTTCTTT; CDR3 protein: CASTRTGGNTEAFF
J gene: TRBJ1-2; V gene: TRBV11-2; D gene: TRBD1; clone size: NA; CDR3 DNA: TGTGCCAGCAGCGCTCACCTAGGGTCAGGGGGGATTAACTATGGCTACACCTTC; CDR3 protein: CASSAHLGSGGINYGYTF
J gene: TRBJ2-3; V gene: TRBV7-2; D gene: TRBD2; clone size: NA; CDR3 DNA: TGTGCCAGCAGCACCGGACTAGCGGGAGATACGCAGTATTTT; CDR3 protein: CASSTGLAGDTQYF
J gene: TRBJ2-3; V gene: TRBV30; D gene: NA; clone size: NA; CDR3 DNA: TGTGCCTGGTCACCTAATCCGGACCCCACAGATACGCAGTATTTT; CDR3 protein: CAWSPNPDPTDTQYF
J gene: TRBJ2-5; V gene: TRBV4-1; D gene: TRBD1; clone size: NA; CDR3 DNA: TGCGCCAGCAGCAACCCGGGACAGACTCAAGAGACCCAGTACTTC; CDR3 protein: CASSNPGQTQETQYF
J gene: TRBJ1-1; V gene: TRBV2; D gene: NA; clone size: few; CDR3 DNA: TGTGCCAGCATGGGACTCCCCACTGAAGCTTTCTTT; CDR3 protein: CASMGLPTEAFF
J gene: TRBJ1-6; V gene: TRBV4-1; D gene: NA; clone size: NA; CDR3 DNA: TGCGCCAGCAGCGGGGACGGCGGGTATTCACCCCTCCACTTT; CDR3 protein: CASSGDGGYSPLHF
J gene: TRBJ2-5; V gene: TRBV12-3/TRBV12-4; D gene: NA; clone size: NA; CDR3 DNA: TGTGCCAGCAGTTCCCGGGCCGAAGAGACCCAGTACTTC; CDR3 protein: CASSSRAEETQYF
J gene: TRBJ2-3; V gene: TRBV7-9; D gene: TRBD2; clone size: NA; CDR3 DNA: TGTGCCAGCAGCTTCGGACTAGCGGGTGCCCCCACAGATACGCAGTATTTT; CDR3 protein: CASSFGLAGAPTDTQYF
J gene: TRBJ2-2; V gene: TRBV4-3; D gene: TRBD2; clone size: NA; CDR3 DNA: TGCGCCAGCAGCGGACTAGCGGGGGCAAACACCGGGGAGCTGTTTTTT; CDR3 protein: CASSGLAGANTGELFF
J gene: TRBJ1-1; V gene: TRBV19; D gene: NA; clone size: NA; CDR3 DNA: TGTGCCAGTATCCCTCTATGGTGGCAAAAGGGCACTGAAGCTTTCTTT; CDR3 protein: CASIPLWWQKGTEAFF
J gene: TRBJ2-1; V gene: TRBV7-9; D gene: TRBD2; clone size: NA; CDR3 DNA: TGTGCCAGCAGCTTGGGGCTAGCGGGAGATGAGGTCTTC; CDR3 protein: CASSLGLAGDEVF
J gene: TRBJ2-1; V gene: TRBV19; D gene: TRBD2; clone size: NA; CDR3 DNA: TGTGCCAGTAGTATACGGGAGGACCAGGGAAACAATGAGCAGTTCTTC; CDR3 protein: CASSIREDQGNNEQFF
J gene: TRBJ1-4; V gene: TRBV2; D gene: NA; clone size: NA; CDR3 DNA: TGTGCCAGCAGTCTACAGGGAAGAGCAACTAATGAAAAACTGTTTTTT; CDR3 protein: CASSLQGRATNEKLFF
J gene: TRBJ2-3; V gene: TRBV19; D gene: TRBD2; clone size: NA; CDR3 DNA: TGTGCCAGTAGTATCCTGGGACTAGCGGGAGCCACAGATACGCAGTATTTT; CDR3 protein: CASSILGLAGATDTQYF
J gene: TRBJ2-2; V gene: TRBV5-1; D gene: NA; clone size: NA; CDR3 DNA: TGCGCCAGCAGCCCCGGGGATGACACCGGGGAGCTGTTTTTT; CDR3 protein: CASSPGDDTGELFF
J gene: TRBJ1-2; V gene: TRBV3-1/TRBV3-2; D gene: TRBD1; clone size: NA; CDR3 DNA: TGTGCCAGCAGCCAAGGGACAGGGAACTATGGCTACACCTTC; CDR3 protein: CASSQGTGNYGYTF
J gene: TRBJ2-2; V gene: TRBV6-5; D gene: NA; clone size: few; CDR3 DNA: TGTGCCAGCCAGGGAATTTGGTTGAGCACCGGGGAGCTGTTTTTT; CDR3 protein: CASQGIWLSTGELFF
J gene: TRBJ2-6; V gene: TRBV4-3; D gene: NA; clone size: NA; CDR3 DNA: TGCGCCAGCAGCCAAGAACGCGGACAGCTGTCCTCTGGGGCCAACGTCCTGACTTTC; CDR3 protein: CASSQERGQLSSGANVLTF
J gene: TRBJ1-1; V gene: TRBV5-1; D gene: TRBD1; clone size: NA; CDR3 DNA: TGCGCCAGCAACGAAGGGACAGTCGACACTGAAGCTTTCTTT; CDR3 protein: CASNEGTVDTEAFF
J gene: TRBJ2-3; V gene: TRBV3-1/TRBV3-2; D gene: TRBD2; clone size: NA; CDR3 DNA: TGTGCCAGCAGCCCGCTAGCGGGCGGCACAGATACGCAGTATTTT; CDR3 protein: CASSPLAGGTDTQYF
J gene: TRBJ1-1; V gene: TRBV11-3; D gene: NA; clone size: NA; CDR3 DNA: TGTGCCAGCAGCTTAGTCCAGGGACCGAACACTGAAGCTTTCTTT; CDR3 protein: CASSLVQGPNTEAFF
J gene: TRBJ2-7; V gene: TRBV18; D gene: NA; clone size: NA; CDR3 DNA: TGTGCCAGCTCCCTAGACAGAACCACCTACGAGCAGTACTTC; CDR3 protein: CASSLDRTTYEQYF
J gene: TRBJ2-1; V gene: TRBV5-4; D gene: NA; clone size: NA; CDR3 DNA: TGTGCCAGCAGCTTGGAGGCAGGCCAGGCCTACAATGAGCAGTTCTTC; CDR3 protein: CASSLEAGQAYNEQFF
J gene: TRBJ2-3; V gene: TRBV19; D gene: TRBD2; clone size: NA; CDR3 DNA: TGTGCCAGTATGAGGCGGGGGGTAACAGATACGCAGTATTTT; CDR3 protein: CASMRRGVTDTQYF
J gene: TRBJ2-3; V gene: TRBV6-4; D gene: TRBD1; clone size: NA; CDR3 DNA: TGTGCCAGCAGCGAACAGGGGAGCGCAGATACGCAGTATTTT; CDR3 protein: CASSEQGSADTQYF
J gene: TRBJ1-5; V gene: TRBV19; D gene: TRBD1; clone size: NA; CDR3 DNA: TGTGCCAGTAGTATAGATCGAGGACAGGCCCCTTATAGCAATCAGCCCCAGCATTTT; CDR3 protein: CASSIDRGQAPYSNQPQHF
J gene: TRBJ1-1; V gene: TRBV27; D gene: TRBD1; clone size: NA; CDR3 DNA: TGTGCCAGCATAAGAGGGCAGGGGGTCACTGAAGCTTTCTTT; CDR3 protein: CASIRGQGVTEAFF
J gene: TRBJ1-2; V gene: TRBV29-1; D gene: NA; clone size: NA; CDR3 DNA: TGCAGCGTTGAAGATGGAAGGAACTATGGCTACACCTTC; CDR3 protein: CSVEDGRNYGYTF